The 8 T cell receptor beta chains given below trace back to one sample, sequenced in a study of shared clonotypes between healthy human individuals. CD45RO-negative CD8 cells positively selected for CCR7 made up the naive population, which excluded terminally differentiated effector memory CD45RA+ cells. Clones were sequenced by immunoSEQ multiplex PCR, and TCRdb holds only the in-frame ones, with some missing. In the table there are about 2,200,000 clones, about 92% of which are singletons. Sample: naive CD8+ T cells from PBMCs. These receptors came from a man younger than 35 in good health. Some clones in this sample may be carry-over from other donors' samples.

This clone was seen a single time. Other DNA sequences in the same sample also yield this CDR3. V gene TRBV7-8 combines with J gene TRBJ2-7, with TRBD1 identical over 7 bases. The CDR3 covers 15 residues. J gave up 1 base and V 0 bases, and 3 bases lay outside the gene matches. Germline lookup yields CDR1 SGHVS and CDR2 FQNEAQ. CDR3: CASSLAGGGSYEQYF. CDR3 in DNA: TGTGCCAGCAGCTTAGCAGGGGGCGGATCCTACGAGCAGTACTTC.

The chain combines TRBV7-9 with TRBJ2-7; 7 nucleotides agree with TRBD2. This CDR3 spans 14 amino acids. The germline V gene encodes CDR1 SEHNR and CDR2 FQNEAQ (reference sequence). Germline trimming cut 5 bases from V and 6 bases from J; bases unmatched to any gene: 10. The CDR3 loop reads CASSLGREEFEQYF. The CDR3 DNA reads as TGTGCCAGCAGCCTAGGACGGGAGGAGTTCGAGCAGTACTTC.

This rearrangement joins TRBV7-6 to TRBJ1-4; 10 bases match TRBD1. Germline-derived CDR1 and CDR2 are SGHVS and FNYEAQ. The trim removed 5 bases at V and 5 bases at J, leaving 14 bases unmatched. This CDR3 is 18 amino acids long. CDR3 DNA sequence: TGTGCCAGCAGCCCACGAGACAGACAGGGGGCAAAAAATGAAAAACTGTTTTTT. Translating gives CASSPRDRQGAKNEKLFF.

CDR3 loop: CASRSGTLSYEQYF. The DNA of the CDR3 is TGTGCCAGCAGGAGTGGCACGCTCTCCTACGAGCAGTACTTC. The chain is built from TRBV6-1 and TRBJ2-7; D call uncertain. This CDR3 is built from 14 residues. Germline V gives CDR1 MNHNS, CDR2 SASEGT. Deletions cut 6 bases from V and 0 bases from J, with 12 bases between.

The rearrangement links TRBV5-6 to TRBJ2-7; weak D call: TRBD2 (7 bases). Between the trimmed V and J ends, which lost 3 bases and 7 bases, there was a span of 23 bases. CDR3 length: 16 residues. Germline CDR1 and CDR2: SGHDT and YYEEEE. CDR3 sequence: CASSSGGDRPAFEQYF. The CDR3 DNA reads TGTGCCAGCAGCTCGGGGGGAGACAGGCCAGCCTTTGAGCAGTACTTC. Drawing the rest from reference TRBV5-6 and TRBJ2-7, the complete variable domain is DAGVTQSPTHLIKTRGQQVTLRCSPKSGHDTVSWYQQALGQGPQFIFQYYEEEERQRGNFPDRFSGHQFPNYSSELNVNALLLGDSALYLCASSSGGDRPAFEQYFGPGTRLTVT.

Here the CDR3 reads CASSYSQGPQETQYF. Written as DNA, the CDR3 is TGTGCCAGCAGTTACTCCCAGGGGCCCCAAGAGACCCAGTACTTC. The J gene is TRBJ2-5, the V gene TRBV6-5; a possible D gene is TRBD1 (6 bases). The CDR3 spans 15 residues. Germline lookup yields CDR1 MNHEY and CDR2 SVGAGI. The germline V and J ends were trimmed by 0 bases and 1 base, with 9 bases remaining between them.

The DNA for the CDR3 is TGTGCCAGCAGTGAAGGGGTGGGGAAGCCCTACGAGCAGTACTTC. Amino acids: CASSEGVGKPYEQYF. The V and J genes are TRBV6-1 and TRBJ2-7; D ambiguous. The CDR3 is 15 amino acids. V was shortened by 1 base and J by 2 bases, with 12 bases between the two germline ends. Germline V gene lookup returns CDR1 MNHNS and CDR2 SASEGT.

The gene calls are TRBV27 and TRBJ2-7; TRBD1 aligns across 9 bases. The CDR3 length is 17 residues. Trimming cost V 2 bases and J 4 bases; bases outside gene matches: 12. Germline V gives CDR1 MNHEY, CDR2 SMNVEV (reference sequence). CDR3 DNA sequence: TGTGCCAGCAGTTTAGAAACCCCTGGGACAGGGCTTTACGAGCAGTACTTC. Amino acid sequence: CASSLETPGTGLYEQYF.